This entry features one T cell receptor beta chain sequence. The antigen is unknown. Treatment described: oral pan-JAK inhibitor, 5-10 mg twice daily. Sampling of alopecia areata patients yielded lesional scalp punch biopsies as well as peripheral blood. The sample comes from a study of CD8+ T cells in alopecia areata. Study-level findings and limits: Treatment with tofacitinib significantly lowered scalp clonality and reduced expanded CD8+ clones among the top 100. Normal scalp showed lower clonality than lesional scalp, especially alopecia totalis/universalis. Scalp and blood samples kept many expanded lesional clones throughout tofacitinib.

Extraction and reverse transcription of RNA yielded cDNA as the sequencing template. TCRdb keeps only in-frame clones here, not all; method: immunoSEQ multiplex PCR. The sample includes about 180,000 clones, less than 70% of them seen just once. The CDR3 has 12 amino acids. V shed 6 bases and J shed 3 bases, with 5 bases lying between them. Germline values: CDR1 WSHSY, CDR2 SAAADI. The receptor comes from a human donor with alopecia areata. The material sequenced was CD8+ T cells sorted from blood, taken at week 24, from a patient treated with tofacitinib. V gene TRBV10-2 combines with J gene TRBJ2-2; D gene uncertain. The CDR3 bases are TGCGCCAGCAGGGTGTACACCGGGGAGCTGTTTTTT. Protein product: CASRVYTGELFF.